This T cell receptor beta chain was sequenced during a study of shared clonotypes between healthy human individuals. Overall study findings and caveats: Naive CD4 clonotype sharing across several donors was 5% to 6%. In this cohort, only blood was sampled, and tissue repertoires likely differ. The study generally estimated greater richness for naive than memory subsets.

As defined, naive CD8 cells were CD45RO-negative and positively selected for CCR7, with terminally differentiated effector memory CD45RA+ cells excluded. Trimming cost V 3 bases and J 5 bases, with 13 bases left between them. The CDR3 consists of 14 residues. Germline values: CDR1 WSHSY, CDR2 SAAADI. Turning to this clone: Its target is not known.

Assay: immunoSEQ multiplex PCR; the TCRdb copy retains only in-frame clones and omits some. Of millions of clones listed, about 95% were seen once; the top ten hold about 1.1%. The material sequenced was naive CD8+ T cells sorted from blood. The V gene is TRBV10-2, the J gene TRBJ2-5; D is perhaps TRBD1 or TRBD2 (5 bases each). The origin of this receptor is a man aged 18 to 29 in good health. The CDR3 nucleotides read TGCGCCAGCAGTGAAGTGCAGGGACGGGAGACCCAGTACTTC. Protein: CASSEVQGRETQYF.